This entry lists 24 T cell receptor beta chains sequenced from one sample in a study of blood T cell repertoires in COVID-19. Repertoires were generated with immunoSEQ multiplex PCR, while TCRdb's copy carries only in-frame clones and drops some. The profile shows about 120,000 clones, 80% to 90% of them singletons. The sample comprised peripheral blood. These receptors were taken from a human donor in a cohort sampled during active COVID-19.

V is TRBV6-5 and J is TRBJ2-3; D unresolved. Looked up from germline, CDR1 is MNHEY and CDR2 is SVGAGI. CDR3 length: 12 amino acids. V was trimmed by 6 bases and J by 6 bases, leaving 10 bases between them. In nucleotides, the CDR3 is TGTGCCAGCAGGCGACCGGAGGATACGCAGTATTTT. Translated: CASRRPEDTQYF.

J is TRBJ1-5 and V is TRBV5-8, with D tentatively TRBD1 (5 bases). The CDR3 totals 15 residues. Germline CDR1 reads SGHTS; CDR2 reads YDEGEE. The germline V and J ends were trimmed by 0 bases and 4 bases, with 11 bases remaining between them. This CDR3 is CASSLVQGPNQPQHF. The DNA for the CDR3 is TGTGCCAGCAGCTTGGTTCAGGGCCCTAATCAGCCCCAGCATTTT.

This chain uses TRBV12-3 or TRBV12-4 with TRBJ2-7; a weak D match, TRBD1 (6 bases). The CDR3 runs 12 residues. The V end was cut by 7 bases, the J end by 5 bases, with 12 bases between. CDR3 coding DNA: TGTGCCAGCAAATCAGGGGTCCACGAGCAGTACTTC. This translates into CASKSGVHEQYF.

The chain employs TRBV2 and TRBJ1-2, with a weak D call TRBD1 (5 bases). The ends were cut back, 6 bases at V and 3 bases at J, with 11 bases in the middle. The germline V gene has CDR1 SNHLY and CDR2 FYNNEI. The CDR3 loop spans 13 amino acids. In DNA, the CDR3 is TGTGCCAGCAGGGGGGGGACGGACTATGGCTACACCTTC. This encodes CASRGGTDYGYTF.

This chain connects TRBV7-8 to TRBJ1-1; D unclear. Trimming pared 5 bases from V and 1 base from J, leaving 17 bases between. The CDR3 is made up of 16 amino acids. Germline V gene data show CDR1 as SGHVS and CDR2 as FQNEAQ. The CDR3 loop reads CASSPQPGIGNTEAFF. The DNA of the CDR3 is TGTGCCAGCAGCCCTCAGCCGGGAATCGGGAACACTGAAGCTTTCTTT.

This clone was seen a handful of times. This chain joins TRBV5-5 and TRBJ2-7; weak D call: TRBD1 (5 bases). V was trimmed by 4 bases and J by 0 bases, leaving 8 bases between them. The length of the CDR3 is 13 residues. From germline, CDR1 is SGHKS and CDR2 YYEKEE (reference sequence). In DNA form, the CDR3 reads TGTGCCAGCAGCACGGACACCTCCTACGAGCAGTACTTC. Residues: CASSTDTSYEQYF.

V and J are TRBV15 and TRBJ2-7; tentatively, D is TRBD2 (6 bases). Germline CDR1 reads LNHNV; CDR2 reads YYDKDF (reference sequence). V lost 1 base, J lost 0 bases, and 13 bases lay in between. This CDR3 is 16 amino acids long. CDR3 coding DNA: TGTGCCACCAGCAGAGGCGGAGGGCAGGGCTCCTACGAGCAGTACTTC. It codes for CATSRGGGQGSYEQYF.

This clone has more than one count but fewer than ten. The rearrangement joins TRBV11-3 to TRBJ2-7; D is ambiguous. V lost 4 bases, J lost 3 bases, and 13 bases lay in between. CDR3 length equals 14 residues. Per the germline V gene, CDR1 is SGHNT and CDR2 is YENEEA. The CDR3 DNA reads as TGTGCCAGCAGCTCGATACTGACTGACTACGAGCAGTACTTC. Encoded protein: CASSSILTDYEQYF.

The V call is TRBV5-6, the J call TRBJ1-1; possible D gene TRBD1, 5 bases. This CDR3 has 15 residues. Germline lookup yields CDR1 SGHDT and CDR2 YYEEEE. Between the trimmed V and J ends, which lost 1 base and 1 base, there was a span of 11 bases. The CDR3 DNA reads TGTGCCAGCAGCTTGAACAGGCTAAGGAACACTGAAGCTTTCTTT. Translated, it gives CASSLNRLRNTEAFF. The whole variable domain, remainder taken from reference TRBV5-6 and TRBJ1-1, is DAGVTQSPTHLIKTRGQQVTLRCSPKSGHDTVSWYQQALGQGPQFIFQYYEEEERQRGNFPDRFSGHQFPNYSSELNVNALLLGDSALYLCASSLNRLRNTEAFFGQGTRLTVV.

The sample holds one count of this clone. CDR3 in amino acids: CATDQGANSPLHF. The CDR3, as DNA: TGTGCCACCGACCAGGGGGCCAATTCACCCCTCCACTTT. The rearrangement joins TRBV19 to TRBJ1-6, with 8 bases that match TRBD1. There are 13 residues in the CDR3. In germline, CDR1 is LNHDA, CDR2 SQIVND (reference sequence). The trim removed 10 bases at V and 7 bases at J, leaving 6 bases unmatched.

The gene calls are TRBV2 and TRBJ2-1; 8 bases are a match to TRBD1. In germline, CDR1 is SNHLY, CDR2 FYNNEI. The CDR3 consists of 14 residues. V trimming: 5 bases; J trimming: 7 bases; junction bases outside the gene matches: 7. DNA for the CDR3: TGTGCCAGCAGTTGGCAGGGGGCGCGTAATGAGCAGTTCTTC. This codes for CASSWQGARNEQFF.

The rearrangement joins TRBV7-9 to TRBJ2-3; D is perhaps TRBD1 (6 bases). CDR1 is SEHNR, CDR2 FQNEAQ, per germline (reference sequence). V was trimmed by 2 bases and J by 8 bases, leaving 14 bases between them. There are 14 residues in the CDR3. As DNA, the CDR3 is TGTGCCAGCAGCTTATGGACAGTGGGTAGTACGCAGTATTTT. This codes for CASSLWTVGSTQYF.

The rearrangement links TRBV30 to TRBJ1-2, with 7 nucleotides matching TRBD1. The V gene end was trimmed by 3 bases and the J gene end by 8 bases; junction bases not matched to a gene: 12. Germline CDR1 reads GTSNPN; CDR2 reads SVGIG (reference sequence). The CDR3 sequence is 14 residues long. CDR3 sequence: CAWRPTGSPRGYTF. The CDR3 DNA sequence: TGTGCCTGGAGGCCGACAGGGAGTCCTAGGGGCTACACCTTC.

This clone has just a few counts. The chain has TRBV6-2 or TRBV6-3 and TRBJ2-1; 13 bases are a match to TRBD2. Losses at the gene ends were 5 bases for V and 8 bases for J; bases not matched to a gene: 9. The CDR3 has 16 amino acids. In germline, CDR1 is MNHEY, CDR2 SVGEGT. The CDR3 coding sequence is TGTGCCAGCAGTCAATGGACTAGCGGGAGATCCGATGAGCAGTTCTTC. It specifies CASSQWTSGRSDEQFF.

The V call is TRBV19, the J call TRBJ1-1, with 10 bases aligning to TRBD1. Trimming at V came to 4 bases and at J to 4 bases, leaving 18 bases not matched to a gene. The CDR3 consists of 19 residues. Germline CDR1 reads LNHDA; CDR2 reads SQIVND (reference sequence). The CDR3 DNA sequence: TGTGCCAGTAGTACCCGACAGGGGGCGCGTCTTTTCGTGACCACTGAAGCTTTCTTT. As protein: CASSTRQGARLFVTTEAFF. The variable domain in full, completed from reference TRBV19 and TRBJ1-1, reads DGGITQSPKYLFRKEGQNVTLSCEQNLNHDAMYWYRQDPGQGLRLIYYSQIVNDFQKGDIAEGYSVSREKKESFPLTVTSAQKNPTAFYLCASSTRQGARLFVTTEAFFGQGTRLTVV.

The chain uses TRBV11-3 and TRBJ2-7, with a possible D match to TRBD2 (5 bases). The CDR3 is made up of 15 amino acids. Germline lookup yields CDR1 SGHNT and CDR2 YENEEA. V was clipped by 0 bases and J by 1 base, with 10 bases between them. The CDR3 DNA reads as TGTGCCAGCAGCTTAGAACTGGGCGGGTCCTACGAGCAGTACTTC. Protein sequence: CASSLELGGSYEQYF.

This sequence joins TRBV7-3 and TRBJ2-3; perhaps TRBD1 as D (6 bases). The CDR3 length is 13 residues. In germline, CDR1 is SGHTA, CDR2 FQGTGA. V gave up 1 base and J gave up 6 bases, with 8 bases separating them. CDR3 nucleotide sequence: TGTGCCAGCAGCTTAAGGGGGCTGGATACGCAGTATTTT. Amino acid sequence: CASSLRGLDTQYF.

This clone turned up a few times. Different DNA sequences within this sample yield the same CDR3. The chain has TRBV30 and TRBJ1-1; D might be TRBD1 (5 bases). V shed 0 bases and J shed 2 bases, with 10 bases lying between them. This CDR3 has 14 residues. The germline V gene has CDR1 GTSNPN and CDR2 SVGIG (reference sequence). CDR3 in amino acids: CAWSVGGTNTEAFF. CDR3 nucleotides: TGTGCCTGGAGTGTTGGGGGGACTAACACTGAAGCTTTCTTT.

The rearrangement uses TRBV29-1 and TRBJ1-4; maybe TRBD1 (5 bases). Trimming removed 0 bases at V and 7 bases at J, with 15 bases between. CDR1 and CDR2 from the germline V gene are SQVTM and ANQGSEA. This CDR3 contains 15 residues. The CDR3 sequence is CSVEDRWQGSEKLFF. As DNA, the CDR3 is TGCAGCGTTGAAGATCGGTGGCAGGGTAGTGAAAAACTGTTTTTT.

For this clone: This same CDR3 is encoded by further DNA sequences in the sample. The rearrangement uses TRBV7-9 and TRBJ1-1; maybe TRBD1 (5 bases). The CDR3 loop spans 17 amino acids. Germline values: CDR1 SEHNR, CDR2 FQNEAQ (reference sequence). Trimming left V 5 bases short and J 0 bases short, with 19 bases between. CDR3 amino acids: CASSLGARRGVNTEAFF. CDR3 sequence (DNA): TGTGCCAGCAGCCTAGGGGCGCGGCGGGGCGTGAACACTGAAGCTTTCTTT. Using reference TRBV7-9 and TRBJ1-1 for the parts outside the CDR3, the full variable domain is DTGVSQNPRHKITKRGQNVTFRCDPISEHNRLYWYRQTLGQGPEFLTYFQNEAQLEKSRLLSDRFSAERPKGSFSTLEIQRTEQGDSAMYLCASSLGARRGVNTEAFFGQGTRLTVV.

The chain combines TRBV6-2 or TRBV6-3 with TRBJ1-1, with a tentative D call TRBD1 (5 bases). Germline V gene sequence: CDR1 MNHEY, CDR2 SVGEGT. V was cut by 0 bases and J by 2 bases, with 10 bases left in between. CDR3 size: 15 residues. The CDR3 DNA follows: TGTGCCAGCAGTTACTCGACAGAAGCTAACACTGAAGCTTTCTTT. Its translation is CASSYSTEANTEAFF.

Only a few counts were recorded for this clone. The rearrangement uses TRBV6-5 and TRBJ1-6; D unclear. This CDR3 is 13 amino acids long. Germline-derived CDR1 and CDR2 are MNHEY and SVGAGI. Trimming took 10 bases from V and 10 from J, leaving 17 bases between them. The CDR3 region has the DNA TGTGCCACCCGGGCGGGTACGAGCTCACCCCTCCACTTT. Amino acid sequence: CATRAGTSSPLHF.

This clone was observed a handful of times. This sequence joins TRBV7-2 and TRBJ2-3; D is uncertain. The V end was cut by 0 bases, the J end by 4 bases, with 8 bases between. Germline V gives CDR1 SGHTA, CDR2 FQGNSA. This CDR3 has 14 residues. CDR3: CASSLALGPDTQYF. Written as DNA, the CDR3 is TGTGCCAGCAGCTTAGCGCTAGGTCCAGATACGCAGTATTTT.

This clone was seen more than once but under ten times. V gene TRBV7-2 combines with J gene TRBJ1-5; perhaps TRBD1 as D (6 bases). The V gene's germline CDR1 is SGHTA and CDR2 FQGNSA. The CDR3 is 14 amino acids. Trimming left V 5 bases short and J 2 bases short, with 10 bases between. The CDR3 region has the DNA TGTGCCAGCAGCCAGGGGTTGGGCAATCAGCCCCAGCATTTT. It encodes CASSQGLGNQPQHF. Variable domain in full (rest from reference TRBV7-2 and TRBJ1-5): GAGVSQSPSNKVTEKGKDVELRCDPISGHTALYWYRQSLGQGLEFLIYFQGNSAPDKSGLPSDRFSAERTGGSVSTLTIQRTQQEDSAVYLCASSQGLGNQPQHFGDGTRLSIL.